These 20 T cell receptor beta chains were sequenced from one sample in a study of blood T cells in healthy people across ages. Together with a sample-barcoded 5' primer, a J-beta primer mix was included in a second PCR lasting roughly 6 to 12 cycles. From the 5' RACE reads, TCRdb called clonotypes with MiXCR, one entry per CDR3 protein. The repertoire holds about 720,000 distinct CDR3 sequences, with about a fifth as singletons. Material: blood. The receptor source for this set is a man aged 65 to 79 in good health.

This rearrangement joins TRBV30 to TRBJ1-2; perhaps TRBD1 as D (6 bases). The V end was cut by 7 bases, the J end by 9 bases, with 18 bases between. This CDR3 region has 12 residues. The germline V gene has CDR1 GTSNPN and CDR2 SVGIG (reference sequence). This chain's CDR3 is CASPRGLSSYTF. CDR3 bases: TGTGCCTCCCCCCGGGGGCTGTCGAGCTACACCTTC.

The chain joins TRBV3-1 to TRBJ2-2, with D perhaps assigned TRBD1 or TRBD2 (5 bases each). Trimming removed 1 base from V and 2 bases from J, with 14 bases in between. The germline V gene has CDR1 LGHDT and CDR2 YNNKEL (reference sequence). This CDR3 is 17 amino acids long. The CDR3 region has the DNA TGTGCCAGCAGCCAAGGGTTCGGGGCTCTCAACACCGGGGAGCTGTTTTTT. Protein product: CASSQGFGALNTGELFF.

The chain carries TRBV3-1 and TRBJ2-2; the D is unclear. This CDR3 has 11 residues. Germline CDR1 reads LGHDT; CDR2 reads YNNKEL (reference sequence). The V and J ends lost 10 bases and 5 bases respectively, with 8 bases between them. CDR3 sequence: CATQATGELFF. Written as DNA, the CDR3 is TGTGCCACTCAGGCGACCGGGGAGCTGTTTTTT.

The V call is TRBV24-1, the J call TRBJ2-1; 12 bases fit TRBD1. Germline V gene lookup returns CDR1 KGHDR and CDR2 SFDVKD. The CDR3 loop spans 16 amino acids. After removal of 3 bases from V and 9 bases from J, the junction contained 8 bases not matched to a gene. The CDR3 region is CATSDPLGTGGTEQFF. The CDR3, as DNA: TGTGCCACCAGTGATCCTCTGGGGACAGGGGGCACTGAGCAGTTCTTC.

A few counts support this clonotype. The V call is TRBV11-2, the J call TRBJ2-6; possibly TRBD1 for D (7 bases). Deletions cut 6 bases from V and 1 base from J, with 19 bases between. CDR3 length equals 18 residues. Germline V CDR1 and CDR2: SGHAT, FQNNGV. As DNA, the CDR3 is TGTGCCAGCAGAAATCCTTACAGGGGACTGTCTGGGGCCAACGTCCTGACTTTC. Translated: CASRNPYRGLSGANVLTF.

The J gene is TRBJ2-3, the V gene TRBV7-8, with D possibly TRBD2 on 5 matching bases. The CDR3 is 15 residues long. Looked up from germline, CDR1 is SGHVS and CDR2 is FQNEAQ. V shed 5 bases and J shed 4 bases, with 16 bases lying between them. CDR3 sequence reads: CASSPSGRESDTQYF. The CDR3, as DNA: TGTGCCAGCAGCCCAAGTGGTAGGGAGTCAGATACGCAGTATTTT.

CDR3 protein: CATSRDKASGNYEQYV. The CDR3 nucleotides are TGTGCCACCAGCAGAGATAAGGCTAGCGGAAACTACGAGCAGTACGTC. The chain couples TRBV15 to TRBJ2-5, with 7 bases identical to TRBD2. The J call could be wrong; TRBJ2-7 is a better fit for the DNA end. The CDR3 has 16 residues. The germline gives CDR1 LNHNV, CDR2 YYDKDF (reference sequence).

The rearrangement links TRBV20-1 to TRBJ1-2, with 8 bases matching TRBD1. The V segment lost 6 bases and the J segment 1 base; nucleotides outside the gene matches: 10. The CDR3 covers 15 residues. CDR1 is DFQATT and CDR2 is SNEGSKA in the germline V gene (reference sequence). In DNA form, the CDR3 reads TGCAGTGCGTCTGGGACAGGAGCATTTAACTATGGCTACACCTTC. Translation: CSASGTGAFNYGYTF.

Points on this clonotype: One junction end disagrees with the germline gene, perhaps due to a read error. J is TRBJ1-1 and V is TRBV5-1; D is ambiguous. The CDR3 runs 13 residues. Per germline, CDR1 SGHRS and CDR2 YFSETQ. The CDR3 sequence: CTSSLELDTEAFF. The CDR3 region has the DNA TGCACCAGCAGCTTGGAGTTGGACACTGAAGCTTTCTTT.

The J gene is TRBJ2-3, the V gene TRBV3-1; 7 positions agree with TRBD2. V lost 1 base to trimming and J lost 5 bases; unmatched junction nucleotides: 6. The CDR3 is made up of 15 amino acids. Germline lookup yields CDR1 LGHDT and CDR2 YNNKEL (reference sequence). CDR3 loop: CASSQGWEGRDTQYF. The CDR3 coding sequence is TGTGCCAGCAGCCAAGGGTGGGAGGGCAGAGATACGCAGTATTTT.

This clonotype was detected a few times. The V gene is TRBV20-1, the J gene TRBJ1-4; D perhaps matches TRBD1 (6 bases). V shed 3 bases and J shed 8 bases, with 13 bases lying between them. Germline assignment: CDR1 DFQATT and CDR2 SNEGSKA (reference sequence). The CDR3 extends over 13 amino acids. The CDR3 protein is CSASLRGQEKLFF. Written as DNA, the CDR3 is TGCAGTGCTAGTCTGCGGGGGCAAGAAAAACTGTTTTTT.

The chain has TRBV10-1 and TRBJ1-1; D not resolved. The CDR3 length is 11 residues. CDR1 is WNHNN and CDR2 is SYGVQD in the germline V gene (reference sequence). The V end lost 5 bases, the J end lost 7 bases, and 8 bases lay between the germline ends. In nucleotides, the CDR3 is TGCGCCAGCAGTCTAACGTTTGAAGCTTTCTTT. Its translation: CASSLTFEAFF.

The rearrangement links TRBV6-5 to TRBJ1-2, with 9 nucleotides matching TRBD1. This CDR3 is built from 14 residues. J lost 4 bases, V lost 6 bases, and 6 bases had no gene match. CDR1 is MNHEY, CDR2 SVGAGI, per germline. CDR3 DNA: TGTGCCAGCAGGCGGGACAGGGAAATCTATGGCTACACCTTC. It is translated as CASRRDREIYGYTF.

This clonotype has more than one count but fewer than ten. The CDR3 DNA follows: TGTGCCAGCAGCTTAGACCCGACAGTCTATGGCTACACCTTC. This codes for CASSLDPTVYGYTF. The chain is built from TRBV11-3 and TRBJ1-2; D is perhaps TRBD1 (5 bases). Trimming removed 0 bases at V and 4 bases at J, with 9 bases between. Germline lookup yields CDR1 SGHNT and CDR2 YENEEA. The CDR3 runs 14 residues.

The table lists this clonotype with a few counts. The chain carries TRBV28 and TRBJ1-2; D call uncertain. Germline-derived CDR1 and CDR2 are MDHEN and SYDVKM. Trimming cost V 1 base and J 2 bases, with 8 bases left between them. The CDR3 sequence is 14 residues long. CDR3 sequence reads: CASSLFPKNYGYTF. For the CDR3, the DNA is TGTGCCAGCAGTTTATTTCCGAAAAACTATGGCTACACCTTC.

The chain joins TRBV28 to TRBJ2-5; no reliable D call. The end of the DNA aligns better with TRBJ2-7, so the J call may be wrong. The CDR3 has 14 amino acids. In germline, CDR1 is MDHEN, CDR2 SYDVKM. The CDR3 DNA follows: TGTGCCAGCAGTCTGGAAGGACCCCTATTCGAGCAGTACTTC. It encodes CASSLEGPLFEQYF.

This clonotype was recorded a few times. V and J are TRBV20-1 and TRBJ2-5; 8 bases map to TRBD2. CDR1 is DFQATT, CDR2 SNEGSKA, per germline (reference sequence). This CDR3 has 15 residues. V shed 3 bases and J 4 bases; nucleotides not matched to a gene: 10. CDR3 protein: CSARTEAGVSETQYF. In nucleotides, the CDR3 is TGCAGTGCTAGGACGGAAGCGGGAGTGTCAGAGACCCAGTACTTC.

The genes are TRBV6-5 and TRBJ2-3; TRBD1 aligns across 10 bases. Germline lookup yields CDR1 MNHEY and CDR2 SVGAGI. V gave up 7 bases and J gave up 3 bases; unmatched junction bases: 7. The CDR3 is 15 residues long. The CDR3 spells CASMPGQGRTDTQYF. The CDR3 bases are TGTGCCAGCATGCCGGGACAGGGGAGGACAGATACGCAGTATTTT.

This clonotype is a singleton in its sample. A clone one base away is much larger, so this may be a read error. This chain joins TRBV29-1 and TRBJ2-1; 9 bases fit TRBD2. Germline lookup yields CDR1 SQVTM and CDR2 ANQGSEA. The CDR3 spans 16 residues. V was pared by 1 base and J by 5 bases, with 9 bases of the junction left unmatched. The CDR3 region is CSVEVLGGRVNNEQFF. The DNA of the CDR3 is TGCAGCGTTGAAGTCCTCGGCGGGAGGGTCAACAATGAGCAGTTCTTC.

This clonotype showed up just a few times. The rearrangement links TRBV20-1 to TRBJ1-1; TRBD1 matches 8 bases. V was pared by 5 bases and J by 2 bases, with 4 bases of the junction left unmatched. The CDR3 has 13 amino acids. The germline V gene encodes CDR1 DFQATT and CDR2 SNEGSKA (reference sequence). The CDR3 sequence is CSAAGTGNTEAFF. The DNA of the CDR3 is TGCAGTGCTGCTGGGACAGGAAACACTGAAGCTTTCTTT.